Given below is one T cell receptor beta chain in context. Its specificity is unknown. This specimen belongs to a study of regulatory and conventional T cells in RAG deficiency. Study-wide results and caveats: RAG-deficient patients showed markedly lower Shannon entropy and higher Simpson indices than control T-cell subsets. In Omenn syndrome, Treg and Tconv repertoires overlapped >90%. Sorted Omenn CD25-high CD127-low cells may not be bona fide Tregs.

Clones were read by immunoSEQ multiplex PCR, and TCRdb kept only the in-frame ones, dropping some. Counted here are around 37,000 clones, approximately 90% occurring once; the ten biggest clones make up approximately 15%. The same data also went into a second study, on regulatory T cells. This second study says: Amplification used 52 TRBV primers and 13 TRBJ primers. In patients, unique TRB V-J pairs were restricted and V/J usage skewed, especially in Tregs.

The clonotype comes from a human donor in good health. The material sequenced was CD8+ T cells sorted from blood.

This CDR3 is CASSWGPNTEAFF. DNA for the CDR3: TGTGCCAGCAGCTGGGGTCCGAACACTGAAGCTTTCTTT. J is TRBJ1-1 and V is TRBV13, with D unclear. This CDR3 has 13 amino acids. V was shortened by 4 bases and J by 1 base, with 7 bases between the two germline ends. Germline values: CDR1 PRHDT, CDR2 FYEKMQ (reference sequence).